What follows are 20 T cell receptor beta chains derived from one specimen sequenced in a study of CD8 T cells in ankylosing spondylitis. TCRdb ran MiXCR on the 5' RACE reads and lists one entry per CDR3 protein. This table has hundreds of thousands of distinct CDR3 sequences, more than 25% appearing once. What was sequenced was blood, either unsorted or a sorted T cell fraction (not recorded which). These receptors all stem from a male donor with ankylosing spondylitis or in good health (not recorded which).

This clonotype was counted at least ten times. The CDR3, as DNA: TGTGCCAGCGCCGAACAGGGGGCTCGGGAGACCCAGTACTTC. It translates to CASAEQGARETQYF. The chain couples TRBV27 to TRBJ2-5; 9 positions agree with TRBD1. Looked up from germline, CDR1 is MNHEY and CDR2 is SMNVEV (reference sequence). The CDR3 covers 14 residues. V lost 8 bases and J lost 5; bases outside the gene matches: 9.

This clonotype appeared many times. The chain couples TRBV6-1 to TRBJ1-2, with D possibly being TRBD1 (5 bases). The germline V and J ends were trimmed by 6 bases and 4 bases, with 15 bases remaining between them. The CDR3 is made up of 14 amino acids. In germline, CDR1 is MNHNS, CDR2 SASEGT. The CDR3 is CASRPQMGPYGYTF. In DNA form, the CDR3 reads TGTGCCAGCAGACCACAAATGGGGCCCTATGGCTACACCTTC.

V usage is TRBV5-6 and J usage is TRBJ2-7; 15 nucleotides agree with TRBD2. The CDR3 contains 17 residues. V was pared by 3 bases and J by 6 bases, with 10 bases of the junction left unmatched. Germline V CDR1 and CDR2: SGHDT, YYEEEE. The CDR3 DNA is TGTGCCAGCAGCTATAGGGGACTAGCGGGAGGCCTAAGCGAGCAGTACTTC. This codes for CASSYRGLAGGLSEQYF.

There are many counts of this clonotype. The J gene is TRBJ2-1, the V gene TRBV5-1; 11 bases align to TRBD1. Germline lookup yields CDR1 SGHRS and CDR2 YFSETQ. CDR3 length: 17 residues. V shed 4 bases, J shed 13 bases, and the junction held 19 bases outside the gene matches. Here the CDR3 reads CASSPSQDRGPRVKQFF. CDR3 nucleotide sequence: TGCGCCAGCAGCCCGTCCCAGGACAGGGGGCCCAGAGTAAAACAGTTCTTC.

The chain has TRBV10-3 and TRBJ2-5; 16 bases line up with TRBD2. Germline V gene data show CDR1 as ENHRY and CDR2 as SYGVKD. J lost 6 bases, V lost 5 bases, and 15 bases had no gene match. This CDR3 is 19 amino acids long. CDR3 in DNA: TGTGCCATCAGTTTGGGCCTGGGACTAGCGGGAGGGCCTCGGAAGACCCAGTACTTC. Translating gives CAISLGLGLAGGPRKTQYF.

Many counts were recorded for this clonotype. The rearrangement joins TRBV4-1 to TRBJ2-2, with TRBD2 matching 8 bases. Germline CDR1 is MGHRA and CDR2 is YSYEKL. The CDR3 runs to 16 residues. V was pared by 1 base and J by 3 bases, with 4 bases of the junction left unmatched. The CDR3 reads CASSQVAGGDTGELFF. The CDR3 coding sequence is TGCGCCAGCAGCCAAGTGGCGGGGGGTGACACCGGGGAGCTGTTTTTT.

This clonotype was recorded a few times. The CDR3 loop reads CASSIRDSPVVPQMQTQYF. CDR3 in DNA: TGTGCCAGCAGCATACGGGACAGCCCTGTTGTGCCCCAGATGCAGACCCAGTACTTC. This chain connects TRBV11-1 to TRBJ2-5, with TRBD1 matching over 7 bases. Trimming took 5 bases from V and 6 from J; bases not matched to a gene: 24. This CDR3 spans 19 amino acids. In germline, CDR1 is SGHAT, CDR2 FQDESV (reference sequence).

This clonotype was counted at least ten times. The gene calls are TRBV15 and TRBJ1-5; 7 positions match TRBD1. The V and J ends lost 0 bases and 2 bases, in that order; junction bases with no gene match: 4. Germline CDR1 is LNHNV and CDR2 is YYDKDF (reference sequence). There are 16 residues in the CDR3. CDR3 loop: CATSREGQGGNQPQHF. As DNA, the CDR3 is TGTGCCACCAGCAGAGAGGGGCAGGGGGGCAATCAGCCCCAGCATTTT.

In its sample, this clonotype was seen many times. The chain combines TRBV4-1 with TRBJ1-3; no clear D. V lost 2 bases and J lost 0, with 11 bases in between. CDR3 size: 16 residues. Germline loops: CDR1 MGHRA, CDR2 YSYEKL. CDR3 sequence reads: CASSQRAASSGNTIYF. CDR3 nucleotide sequence: TGCGCCAGCAGCCAAAGGGCTGCCAGCTCTGGAAACACCATATATTTT.

The V gene is TRBV2, the J gene TRBJ2-1; a possible D gene is TRBD2 (5 bases). Between the trimmed V and J ends, which lost 1 base and 1 base, there was a span of 8 bases. The CDR3 length is 15 residues. Germline CDR1 reads SNHLY; CDR2 reads FYNNEI. This CDR3 reads CASSEGTRSYNEQFF. The CDR3 DNA is TGTGCCAGCAGTGAAGGCACTAGATCCTACAATGAGCAGTTCTTC.

This clonotype was observed at least ten times. The chain employs TRBV7-2 and TRBJ1-1; TRBD1 is a possible D gene (6 bases). Germline values: CDR1 SGHTA, CDR2 FQGNSA. V was clipped by 5 bases and J by 1 base, with 17 bases between them. CDR3 size: 16 residues. CDR3: CASSLGQRAGNTEAFF. CDR3 coding DNA: TGTGCCAGCAGCCTAGGACAGAGGGCCGGGAACACTGAAGCTTTCTTT.

This clonotype was picked up many times. The chain joins TRBV12-5 to TRBJ2-2; D may correspond to TRBD1 or TRBD2 (5 bases each). The CDR3 length is 16 residues. Germline loops: CDR1 LGHNT, CDR2 FRNRAP. V lost 2 bases, J lost 7 bases, and 17 bases lay in between. CDR3 loop: CASGLRTGVGVGELFF. In DNA form, the CDR3 reads TGTGCTAGTGGTTTGCGTACCGGTGTGGGGGTCGGGGAGCTGTTTTTT.

The rearrangement uses TRBV6-1 and TRBJ2-7, with 8 bases identical to TRBD1. The CDR3 covers 16 residues. CDR1 MNHNS and CDR2 SASEGT come from the germline V gene. The trim removed 5 bases at V and 4 bases at J, leaving 13 bases unmatched. The CDR3 DNA is TGTGCCAGCAGTCTCAACACCGGGACAGGATTTTACGAGCAGTACTTC. It encodes CASSLNTGTGFYEQYF.

In this sample, this clonotype turned up many times. This sequence joins TRBV2 and TRBJ2-4; D possibly corresponds to TRBD2 (5 bases). Germline loops: CDR1 SNHLY, CDR2 FYNNEI. This CDR3 is built from 14 residues. V lost 2 bases, J lost 3 bases, and 8 bases lay in between. CDR3 bases: TGTGCCAGCAGTGAAACTAGTGTCAAAAACATTCAGTACTTC. As protein: CASSETSVKNIQYF.

The chain combines TRBV20-1 with TRBJ1-5, with D hard to call. Trimming left V 2 bases short and J 3 bases short, with 8 bases between. Germline V gene data show CDR1 as DFQATT and CDR2 as SNEGSKA (reference sequence). The CDR3 consists of 13 residues. For the CDR3, the DNA is TGCAGTGCTAGACTCAGCAACAATCAGCCCCAGCATTTT. It translates to CSARLSNNQPQHF.

This clonotype was detected a few times. The chain combines TRBV20-1 with TRBJ2-7; D gene uncertain. The V and J ends lost 0 bases and 11 bases respectively, with 14 bases between them. CDR3 length: 12 amino acids. Germline CDR1 DFQATT, CDR2 SNEGSKA (reference sequence). The CDR3 is CSAREDPGEEYF. The CDR3 DNA reads TGCAGTGCTAGAGAGGATCCGGGTGAGGAGTACTTC.

Regarding this clonotype: Just one base apart from a much larger clone, this may be a read error. The chain links TRBV10-3 to TRBJ1-2; D unresolved. V was pared by 8 bases and J by 5 bases, with 21 bases between. Per the germline V gene, CDR1 is ENHRY and CDR2 is SYGVKD. This CDR3 spans 15 amino acids. The CDR3 spells CAILFSLYGEYGYTF. The CDR3 DNA is TGTGCCATCCTTTTCTCCCTCTATGGGGAGTATGGCTACACCTTC.

This clonotype has ten or more counts. V usage is TRBV9 and J usage is TRBJ2-1; D remains unclear. The CDR3 has 15 amino acids. Between the trimmed V and J ends, which lost 0 bases and 4 bases, there was a span of 11 bases. In germline, CDR1 is SGDLS, CDR2 YYNGEE. The CDR3 coding sequence is TGTGCCAGCAGCGTAGATAGCCACGGGTACAATGAGCAGTTCTTC. Its translation is CASSVDSHGYNEQFF.

This clonotype showed up many times. The V and J genes are TRBV11-2 and TRBJ2-2, with D unresolved. This CDR3 is built from 14 residues. The germline V and J ends were trimmed by 5 bases and 4 bases, with 11 bases remaining between them. Germline-derived CDR1 and CDR2 are SGHAT and FQNNGV. CDR3 coding DNA: TGTGCCAGCAGCCGAACCGCACTCACCGGGGAGCTGTTTTTT. Its translation is CASSRTALTGELFF.

In this sample, this clonotype turned up many times. The chain has TRBV5-1 and TRBJ2-3; weak D call: TRBD2 (6 bases). Germline V gene sequence: CDR1 SGHRS, CDR2 YFSETQ. This CDR3 has 15 amino acids. The V gene lost 5 bases and the J gene lost 0 bases, with 13 bases spanning the gap. DNA of the CDR3: TGCGCCAGCAGAGGCGGGGAAACTAGCACAGATACGCAGTATTTT. This codes for CASRGGETSTDTQYF.